Each of the 12 T cell receptor beta chains below was sequenced from the same sample in a study of post-analysis software for immune sequencing data. Study observations and caveats: Patients had higher frequencies than controls of about 5 TRBV segments, including TRBV5-6, TRBV5-1 and TRBV20-1.

Unique molecular identifiers were present in the TCR beta cDNA libraries. TCRdb passed the PCR reads through MiXCR, listing each CDR3 protein once. The table shows 350,000 to 500,000 distinct CDR3 sequences, with about 39% occurring only once. The antigens these receptors bind are not known. The sequenced material came from blood. Receptors were obtained from a girl aged 2 to 9 with multiple sclerosis.

This clonotype turned up a few times. The chain is built from TRBV4-1 and TRBJ2-1; 10 bases agree with TRBD2. V was clipped by 1 base and J by 4 bases; unmatched bases: 7. CDR3 length: 17 residues. Germline V gene lookup returns CDR1 MGHRA and CDR2 YSYEKL. The CDR3 sequence: CASSQGLTSGEYNEQFF. The DNA for the CDR3 is TGCGCCAGCAGCCAAGGGTTAACTAGCGGGGAATACAATGAGCAGTTCTTC.

CDR3 residues: CASSIIFGQTYEQYF. In DNA, the CDR3 is TGTGCCAGTAGTATAATATTCGGGCAGACCTACGAGCAGTACTTC. The genes are TRBV19 and TRBJ2-7; D remains unclear. The CDR3 length is 15 residues. Germline V CDR1 and CDR2: LNHDA, SQIVND (reference sequence). V was trimmed by 2 bases and J by 2 bases, leaving 13 bases between them.

The V call is TRBV27, the J call TRBJ2-7; D uncertain. Trimming took 6 bases from V and 5 from J, leaving 14 bases between them. Germline assignment: CDR1 MNHEY and CDR2 SMNVEV (reference sequence). The CDR3 contains 13 residues. CDR3 nucleotides: TGTGCCAGCAGAGTGCGCGAGTACAACGAGCAGTACGTC. Its protein is CASRVREYNEQYV.

The chain carries TRBV25-1 and TRBJ2-1, with D possibly matching TRBD1 (6 bases). This CDR3 has 16 amino acids. Trimming removed 2 bases from V and 0 bases from J, with 11 bases in between. Looked up from germline, CDR1 is MGHDK and CDR2 is SYGVNS. The CDR3 spells CASSELAGDSYNEQFF. The CDR3 bases are TGTGCCAGCAGTGAACTAGCAGGGGACTCCTACAATGAGCAGTTCTTC.

The chain employs TRBV7-9 and TRBJ2-7; 7 positions agree with TRBD2. The CDR3 extends over 16 amino acids. The germline V gene encodes CDR1 SEHNR and CDR2 FQNEAQ (reference sequence). Losses at the gene ends were 5 bases for V and 4 bases for J; bases not matched to a gene: 14. The CDR3: CASSPGFGGGSYEQYF. CDR3 in DNA: TGTGCCAGCAGCCCTGGCTTTGGCGGGGGATCGTACGAGCAGTACTTC.

The CDR3 DNA follows: TGCGCCAGCAGCTCCGGGACAGGACCTCCGGGCGGGGAAAAACTGTTTTTT. Protein: CASSSGTGPPGGEKLFF. V and J are TRBV5-1 and TRBJ1-4; TRBD1 matches at 8 bases. This CDR3 has 17 residues. Germline CDR1 SGHRS, CDR2 YFSETQ. V trimming: 3 bases; J trimming: 8 bases; junction bases outside the gene matches: 15.

This clonotype has a single count. This sequence joins TRBV9 and TRBJ1-5; D possibly corresponds to TRBD1 (5 bases). Looked up from germline, CDR1 is SGDLS and CDR2 is YYNGEE. V shed 4 bases and J shed 6 bases, with 17 bases lying between them. CDR3 size: 15 residues. CDR3: CASSPNGGDGQPQHF. The CDR3 DNA reads as TGTGCCAGCAGCCCGAATGGGGGTGACGGTCAGCCCCAGCATTTT.

This clonotype was picked up a small number of times. This chain connects TRBV7-8 to TRBJ2-7; D perhaps matches TRBD1 (6 bases). Germline CDR1 is SGHVS and CDR2 is FQNEAQ. The CDR3 runs 17 residues. V lost 5 bases and J 2 bases, leaving 22 bases between the germline ends. The CDR3: CASSLQGGPIPTYEQYF. The CDR3 DNA sequence: TGTGCCAGCAGCCTACAAGGGGGACCAATACCTACCTACGAGCAGTACTTC.

CDR3 in DNA: TGTGCCACCAGCAGAGGTCCAGGGGCGCGCTACGAGCAGTACTTC. Encoded protein: CATSRGPGARYEQYF. This rearrangement joins TRBV15 to TRBJ2-4; perhaps TRBD1 as D (6 bases). Near its end, the DNA agrees better with TRBJ2-7, so the J call may be wrong. Germline V CDR1 and CDR2: LNHNV, YYDKDF (reference sequence). The CDR3 extends over 15 amino acids.

The chain links TRBV7-3 to TRBJ1-2; weak D call: TRBD1 (5 bases). This CDR3 is built from 16 residues. The V gene lost 5 bases and the J gene lost 4 bases, with 20 bases spanning the gap. The germline V gene encodes CDR1 SGHTA and CDR2 FQGTGA. The CDR3 DNA reads as TGTGCCAGCAGCCCCGATCCAGGGCGAGACGCCTATGGCTACACCTTC. Translating it yields CASSPDPGRDAYGYTF. The complete variable domain, with remaining parts taken from reference TRBV7-3 and TRBJ1-2, reads GAGVSQTPSNKVTEKGKYVELRCDPISGHTALYWYRQSLGQGPEFLIYFQGTGAADDSGLPNDRFFAVRPEGSVSTLKIQRTERGDSAVYLCASSPDPGRDAYGYTFGSGTRLTVV.

This clonotype has a handful of counts. The V call is TRBV5-1, the J call TRBJ1-2; possibly TRBD1 for D (5 bases). Trimming took 0 bases from V and 7 from J, leaving 10 bases between them. The CDR3 spans 13 residues. The germline V gene has CDR1 SGHRS and CDR2 YFSETQ. CDR3 amino acids: CASSLEGTGGYTF. CDR3 sequence (DNA): TGCGCCAGCAGCTTGGAAGGGACTGGTGGCTACACCTTC. The complete variable domain, with remaining parts taken from reference TRBV5-1 and TRBJ1-2, reads KAGVTQTPRYLIKTRGQQVTLSCSPISGHRSVSWYQQTPGQGLQFLFEYFSETQRNKGNFPGRFSGRQFSNSRSEMNVSTLELGDSALYLCASSLEGTGGYTFGSGTRLTVV.

This clonotype was recorded a few times. The chain is built from TRBV20-1 and TRBJ2-1, with 9 bases matching TRBD1. Trimming removed 3 bases from V and 4 bases from J; junction bases left unmatched: 4. The CDR3 extends over 14 amino acids. CDR1 DFQATT and CDR2 SNEGSKA come from the germline V gene (reference sequence). The CDR3 nucleotides read TGCAGTGCTAGGGGGGGACAGGGATACAATGAGCAGTTCTTC. It codes for CSARGGQGYNEQFF.